Sequencing of this TCR beta chain was carried out in a study of blood T cell repertoires in COVID-19. At the level of the study: Italy, Spain and the United States were the sources of the convalescent and acute COVID-19 samples. In each case, the material was cDNA or gDNA derived from T cells, B-cell-depleted T cells, or PBMCs.

Original methodology: Counts of nucleated cells, estimated from reference gene primer amplification, were obtained. Only in-frame clones appear in the TCRdb table, and some are missing; sequencing was by immunoSEQ multiplex PCR. V, J and clone size reflect that table, while D and trimming were determined from the DNA. This sample has about 180,000 clones; roughly four fifths occur once, and the top ten carry about 7%. Input material: peripheral blood. The clonotype originates from a human donor in a cohort sampled during active COVID-19.

The CDR3 reads CASSMGEGTEAFF. The DNA of the CDR3 is TGTGCCAGTAGTATGGGAGAAGGCACTGAAGCTTTCTTT. This sequence joins TRBV19 and TRBJ1-1; D call uncertain. This CDR3 has 13 amino acids. The germline V gene encodes CDR1 LNHDA and CDR2 SQIVND (reference sequence). Between the trimmed V and J ends, which lost 3 bases and 4 bases, there was a span of 9 bases. The whole variable domain, remainder taken from reference TRBV19 and TRBJ1-1, is DGGITQSPKYLFRKEGQNVTLSCEQNLNHDAMYWYRQDPGQGLRLIYYSQIVNDFQKGDIAEGYSVSREKKESFPLTVTSAQKNPTAFYLCASSMGEGTEAFFGQGTRLTVV.